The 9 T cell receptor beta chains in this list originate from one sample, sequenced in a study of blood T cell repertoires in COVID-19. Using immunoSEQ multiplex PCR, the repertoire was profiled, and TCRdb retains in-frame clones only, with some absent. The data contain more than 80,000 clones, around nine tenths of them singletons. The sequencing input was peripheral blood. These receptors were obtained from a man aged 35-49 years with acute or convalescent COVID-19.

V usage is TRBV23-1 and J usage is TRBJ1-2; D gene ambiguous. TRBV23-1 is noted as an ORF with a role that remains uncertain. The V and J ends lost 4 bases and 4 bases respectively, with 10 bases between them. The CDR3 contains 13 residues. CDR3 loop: CASSPEAGYGYTF. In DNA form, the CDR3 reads TGCGCCAGCAGTCCAGAGGCCGGCTATGGCTACACCTTC.

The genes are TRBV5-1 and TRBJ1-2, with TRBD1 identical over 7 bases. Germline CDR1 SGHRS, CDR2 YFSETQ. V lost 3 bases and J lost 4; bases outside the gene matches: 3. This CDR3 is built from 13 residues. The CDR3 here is CASSSDRVYGYTF. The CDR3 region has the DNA TGCGCCAGCAGCTCAGACAGGGTCTATGGCTACACCTTC.

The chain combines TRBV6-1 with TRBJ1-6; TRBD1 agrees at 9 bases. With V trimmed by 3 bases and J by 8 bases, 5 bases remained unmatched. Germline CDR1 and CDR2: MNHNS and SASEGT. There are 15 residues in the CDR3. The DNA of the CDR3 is TGTGCCAGCAGTGATATTAACAGGGGGCATTCACCCCTCCACTTT. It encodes CASSDINRGHSPLHF.

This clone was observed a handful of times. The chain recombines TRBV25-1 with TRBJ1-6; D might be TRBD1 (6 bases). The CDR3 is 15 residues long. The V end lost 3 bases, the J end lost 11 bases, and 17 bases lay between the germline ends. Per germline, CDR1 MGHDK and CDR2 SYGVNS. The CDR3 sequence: CASSDRGSREPPLHF. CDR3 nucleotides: TGTGCCAGCAGTGACAGGGGCAGTCGTGAGCCACCCCTCCACTTT. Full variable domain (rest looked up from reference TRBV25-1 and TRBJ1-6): EADIYQTPRYLVIGTGKKITLECSQTMGHDKMYWYQQDPGMELHLIHYSYGVNSTEKGDLSSESTVSRIRTEHFPLTLESARPSHTSQYLCASSDRGSREPPLHFGNGTRLTVT.

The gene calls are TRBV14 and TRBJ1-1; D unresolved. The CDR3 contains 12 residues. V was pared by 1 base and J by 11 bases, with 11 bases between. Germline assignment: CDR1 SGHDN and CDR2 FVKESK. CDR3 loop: CASSQGAIYAFF. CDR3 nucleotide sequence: TGTGCCAGCAGCCAAGGAGCGATTTACGCTTTCTTT.

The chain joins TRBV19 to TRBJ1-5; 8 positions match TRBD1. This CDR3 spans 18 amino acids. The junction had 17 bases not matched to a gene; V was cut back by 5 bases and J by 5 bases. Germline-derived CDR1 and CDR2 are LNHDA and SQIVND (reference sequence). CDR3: CASSLQTLRTGKDQPQHF. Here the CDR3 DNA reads TGTGCCAGTAGTCTACAAACCCTACGGACAGGGAAAGATCAGCCCCAGCATTTT. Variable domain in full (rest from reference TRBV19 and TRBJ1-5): DGGITQSPKYLFRKEGQNVTLSCEQNLNHDAMYWYRQDPGQGLRLIYYSQIVNDFQKGDIAEGYSVSREKKESFPLTVTSAQKNPTAFYLCASSLQTLRTGKDQPQHFGDGTRLSIL.

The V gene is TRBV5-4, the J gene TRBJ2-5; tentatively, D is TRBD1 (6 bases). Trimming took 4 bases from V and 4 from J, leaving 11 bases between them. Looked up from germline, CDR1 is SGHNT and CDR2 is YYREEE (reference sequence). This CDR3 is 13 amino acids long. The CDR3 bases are TGTGCCAGCAGCGGAATCAGGGGAGAGACCCAGTACTTC. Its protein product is CASSGIRGETQYF.

The CDR3 nucleotides read TGTGCCTGGAGGGGCGGGGCCCACTACAATGAGCAGTTCTTC. Translating it yields CAWRGGAHYNEQFF. The chain carries TRBV30 and TRBJ2-1; weak D call: TRBD2 (6 bases). Trimming took off 3 bases at V and 3 bases at J, with 12 bases between the two ends. CDR1 and CDR2 (germline): GTSNPN, SVGIG (reference sequence). The CDR3 contains 14 residues.

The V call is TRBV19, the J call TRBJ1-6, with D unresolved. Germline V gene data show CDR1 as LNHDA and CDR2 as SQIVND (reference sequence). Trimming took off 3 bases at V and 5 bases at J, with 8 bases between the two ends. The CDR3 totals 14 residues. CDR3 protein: CASSIGDNNSPLHF. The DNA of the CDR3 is TGTGCCAGTAGTATTGGTGACAATAATTCACCCCTCCACTTT.